The present TCR beta chain was sequenced within a study of T cells after yellow fever vaccination. Study-wide results and caveats: Detected again after the booster were most primary-vaccination clones, at about 96% CD4 and about 90% CD8. Compared with primary, the secondary response was weaker and peaked at day 5, not 15. Relatively few clonotypes were ones that appeared in both CD4 and CD8 compartments.

Production of TCR cDNA was by 5'RACE template switching, which also added a universal primer site and UMIs. TCRdb analysed the 5' RACE reads with MiXCR anew, one entry per CDR3 protein. The sample lists around 320,000 distinct CDR3 sequences; 3.5% to 5% were seen once. Regarding this clonotype: Antigen specificity is unknown.

The length of the CDR3 is 17 residues. The V gene's germline CDR1 is KGHSH and CDR2 LQKENI. The V and J ends lost 4 bases and 3 bases, in that order; junction bases with no gene match: 12. Material: PBMCs, obtained 15 days after the yellow fever booster vaccination. The gene calls are TRBV18 and TRBJ2-1; 7 positions match TRBD2. This receptor was obtained from a man younger than 35 who received the YFV17D yellow fever vaccine. The CDR3 is CASSLPSPSGDYNEQFF. For the CDR3, the DNA is TGTGCCAGCTCACTCCCCTCCCCTAGCGGAGACTACAATGAGCAGTTCTTC.